This T cell receptor (beta chain) was obtained from a study of T cell changes during pregnancy in multiple sclerosis. This clone was counted a single time. Clones were read by immunoSEQ multiplex PCR, and TCRdb kept only the in-frame ones, dropping some. The sample includes more than 95,000 clones, 85% to 95% of them seen just once. This CDR3 region has 13 residues. V gave up 3 bases and J gave up 6 bases, with 11 bases separating them. Germline CDR1 and CDR2: ENHRY and SYGVKD. The chain uses TRBV10-3 and TRBJ1-1; D is undetermined. This receptor was obtained from a female donor with multiple sclerosis, enrolled in a pregnancy study. The sequenced sample was peripheral blood, obtained after pregnancy. The CDR3 DNA reads as TGTGCCATCAGTGATACGGGGTCTCCTGAAGCTTTCTTT. Translating it yields CAISDTGSPEAFF.